Shown below are 3 T cell receptor beta chains from a single sample sequenced in a study of cytotoxic CD8 clonotypes in ibrutinib-treated CLL. Data came from immunoSEQ multiplex PCR; TCRdb stores just in-frame clones and leaves some out. This sample has about 310,000 clones; almost 80% occur once, and the top ten carry over 5.5%. The material sequenced was PBMCs, taken before ibrutinib treatment. The receptors shown here come from a human donor with chronic lymphocytic leukemia.

This clone was counted a few times. DNA for the CDR3: TGTGCCAGCAGCACAGCATCCGGCCGGACAGGGTTCGAGCAGTACTTC. Protein sequence: CASSTASGRTGFEQYF. V and J are TRBV11-1 and TRBJ2-7; 8 bases line up with TRBD1. This CDR3 region has 16 residues. CDR1 and CDR2 from the germline V gene are SGHAT and FQDESV (reference sequence). Trimming cost V 5 bases and J 6 bases; bases outside gene matches: 15. Variable domain in full (rest from reference TRBV11-1 and TRBJ2-7): EAEVAQSPRYKITEKSQAVAFWCDPISGHATLYWYRQILGQGPELLVQFQDESVVDDSQLPKDRFSAERLKGVDSTLKIQPAELGDSAMYLCASSTASGRTGFEQYFGPGTRLTVT.

The CDR3 DNA follows: TGTGCCAGCAGCGCGGGACTAGCAGGGAACTACGAGCAGTACTTC. This codes for CASSAGLAGNYEQYF. The V call is TRBV9, the J call TRBJ2-7, with 9 positions matching TRBD2. The V segment lost 3 bases and the J segment 3 bases; nucleotides outside the gene matches: 7. The germline CDR1 and CDR2 sequences are SGDLS and YYNGEE. The CDR3 totals 15 residues.

The V gene is TRBV15, the J gene TRBJ2-1, with 8 nucleotides matching TRBD2. Trimming took 0 bases from V and 15 from J; bases not matched to a gene: 7. CDR3 length: 13 residues. Germline V CDR1 and CDR2: LNHNV, YYDKDF (reference sequence). The CDR3 DNA reads TGTGCCACCAGCAGAGATCCCGGGAGCGGGAGGTTCTTC. Amino acid sequence: CATSRDPGSGRFF.